This entry describes one T cell receptor (beta chain). What it binds is unknown. Germline V gene lookup returns CDR1 SGHRS and CDR2 YFSETQ. The CDR3 spans 13 residues. The blood volume drawn from each donor was around 2.5 ml. After re-calling the 5' RACE reads, TCRdb lists one entry per CDR3 protein, DNA absent. The sample table includes over 130,000 distinct CDR3 sequences. This sample stems from a study of monozygotic twins with inflammatory bowel disease. Overall study results and limits: The data offered no way to tell different T cell subtypes apart.

This receptor was obtained from a human donor with ulcerative colitis or Crohn's disease, or a healthy co-twin of an affected twin (not recorded which). This chain links TRBV5-1 with TRBJ1-5. The sequencing input was blood. The chain's CDR3 is CASSLAKGQPQHF.